This note documents a single T cell receptor (beta chain) sequence. This clonotype was recorded once. Its recognized antigen is unknown. No quality values exist for individual bases; no much larger clone is one base distant. This record belongs to a study of identical twins listed by TCRdb under 2016. A note on the overall study: The study deep-sequenced TCR alpha and beta repertoires from monozygotic twins, unrelated adults of various ages and cord blood to test whether fetal clonotypes persist. To rule out contamination, replicate twin experiments were performed at different times with different library preparation protocols. What the research found in general, with its limitations: Recombination models systematically underestimated out-of-frame TCR alpha sharing in monozygotic twins but agreed with sharing between unrelated individuals. Excess twin sharing in beta out-of-frame sequences was weaker because fewer shared sequences lowered the signal-to-noise ratio. Conclusions relied on cross-sectional statistical analysis, since the same donors could not be followed over many years. Invariant T cells such as MAIT and iNKT could partly confound zero-insertion analyses, although diverse VJ usage argued against such confounding for most clonotypes. Compared with coincidental sharing between unrelated individuals, out-of-frame TCR alpha sequences shared between twins showed an excess of sequences with low generation probability. Abundant cord blood beta clonotypes had fewer insertions, young adult naive repertoires showed a similar but weaker trend, and memory repertoires showed no such trend.

Libraries were built with 5' RACE. The run used an Illumina HiSeq 2000. Template switching added a universal primer binding site, and the final cDNA carried a unique molecular identifier that allowed TCR cDNA molecules to be counted accurately. First-strand cDNA for TCR alpha and beta chains was synthesized from specific primers in the conserved constant-segment region. To control for contamination, every cDNA library was double barcoded, receiving both a SMART-Mk sample barcode and Illumina barcodes. TruSeq adapter sequences, together with Illumina sample barcodes, were added in two successive PCR steps. The Illumina HiSeq platform was used with custom primers to sequence TCR alpha and beta cDNA libraries. From the authors' description of their analysis: MiGEC was used to process raw reads and extract unique molecular identifiers, and MiXCR was used to find CDR3 positions. For each individual, recombination models were inferred using an EM algorithm with the repgenHMM and IGoR tools. The analysis of shared clonotypes was done with the tcR package in R, with sharing normalized by the product of cloneset sizes. Out-of-frame nonproductive sequences were analyzed to study raw recombination free of thymic and clonal selection effects. The public sequencing data were trimmed at Q25 with fastp and processed into clonotypes with MiXCR by TCRdb, which kept only in-frame beta chains. Each record represents a unique CDR3 protein, reported with the most common genes and DNA among its rows. What appears here as the V and J calls and clone size reflects TCRdb's work, not the paper's. This sample gives around 1.7 million distinct CDR3 sequences in total; about 31% of them show up just once. Roughly 0.3% of the sample is in the top ten clones.

Every donor was a healthy Caucasian. Taken from cysteine to phenylalanine, the CDR3 has 16 residues. Only the CDR3 part of the read is kept: 48 bases, read in frame from the first base. The CDR1 and CDR2 encoded by the germline V gene (reference sequence) are LGHDT and YNNKEL. Cut back by 0 bases and 5 bases, the V and J ends lie 16 bases apart. The receptor was isolated from a newborn girl in good health. The sequencing sample was made of cord blood. The chain employs TRBV3-1 and TRBJ1-2; perhaps TRBD1 is the D gene, with 5 bases matching. The bases are TGTGCCAGCAGCCAAGATAAGGGGCAGGGAAGATATGGCTACACCTTC. Protein translation: CASSQDKGQGRYGYTF.